Listed here is a single T cell receptor beta chain. This entry belongs to a study of blood T cell repertoires in COVID-19. Study-wide background: T cells, B-cell-depleted T cells, or PBMCs provided the cDNA or gDNA that served as material.

Germline-derived CDR1 and CDR2 are SGHAT and FQNNGV. CDR3 size: 16 residues. Trimming removed 5 bases from V and 0 bases from J, with 14 bases in between. The repertoire was sequenced with immunoSEQ multiplex PCR; TCRdb's copy has only in-frame clones and lacks some. The sample has 140,000 or so clones; approximately 88% are singletons. This TCR derives from a man aged 60-69 years with active or convalescent COVID-19. The sequenced material came from peripheral blood. The V gene is TRBV11-2, the J gene TRBJ1-3, with D tentatively TRBD1 (6 bases). DNA for the CDR3: TGTGCCAGCAGCCCAACTACAGGGTTCTCTGGAAACACCATATATTTT. Translation: CASSPTTGFSGNTIYF. The whole variable domain, remainder taken from reference TRBV11-2 and TRBJ1-3, is EAGVAQSPRYKIIEKRQSVAFWCNPISGHATLYWYQQILGQGPKLLIQFQNNGVVDDSQLPKDRFSAERLKGVDSTLKIQPAKLEDSAVYLCASSPTTGFSGNTIYFGEGSWLTVV.